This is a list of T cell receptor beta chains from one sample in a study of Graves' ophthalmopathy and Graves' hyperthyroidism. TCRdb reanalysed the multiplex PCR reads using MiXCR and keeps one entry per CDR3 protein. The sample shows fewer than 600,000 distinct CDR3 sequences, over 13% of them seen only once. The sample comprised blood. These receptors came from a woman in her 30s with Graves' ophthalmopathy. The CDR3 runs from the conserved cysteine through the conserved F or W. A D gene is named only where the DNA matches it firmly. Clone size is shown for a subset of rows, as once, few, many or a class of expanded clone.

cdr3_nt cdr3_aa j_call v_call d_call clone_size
TGTGCCAGCAGTTTAACCCCGGACAGCTATGGCTACACCTTC CASSLTPDSYGYTF TRBJ1-2 TRBV28 NA many
TGTGCCAGCAGCCTTTCGACGGGGATCACTGAAGCTTTCTTT CASSLSTGITEAFF TRBJ1-1 TRBV12-3/TRBV12-4 NA many
TGTGCCAGCAGTCCTGCGGGACTGATCAATCAGCCCCAGCATTTT CASSPAGLINQPQHF TRBJ1-5 TRBV6-1 NA many
TGTGCCAGCAGCTCGACCGGGACAGCTAACTATGGCTACACCTTC CASSSTGTANYGYTF TRBJ1-2 TRBV11-2 TRBD1 many
TGTGCCAGCATGGGCAGCTACGAGCAGTACTTC CASMGSYEQYF TRBJ2-7 TRBV12-3/TRBV12-4 NA many
TGCAGTGCTAGAGATGTCGAGCGGGCGATCTACGAGCAGTACTTC CSARDVERAIYEQYF TRBJ2-7 TRBV20-1 NA NA
TGTGCCAGCAGTTACGGAGGTAGTTCGGGGACCCAGTACTTC CASSYGGSSGTQYF TRBJ2-5 TRBV27 NA NA
TGCAGCGTTCGGGCTAGCGGACAAGAGACCCAGTACTTC CSVRASGQETQYF TRBJ2-5 TRBV29-1 TRBD2 many
TGTGCCAGCTCTCTCCCGGGACAGTTGGAGCAGTACTTC CASSLPGQLEQYF TRBJ2-7 TRBV18 TRBD1 few
TGTGCCAGCAACCCAATCCGGGACAACACTGAAGCTTTCTTT CASNPIRDNTEAFF TRBJ1-1 TRBV12-3/TRBV12-4 NA many
TGTGCCAGCAGTCAACAGGGGGGACAGAACACTGAAGCTTTCTTT CASSQQGGQNTEAFF TRBJ1-1 TRBV28 TRBD1 many
TGTGCCAGCAGTGAACTTGGAGGGTTGAACTATGGCTACACCTTC CASSELGGLNYGYTF TRBJ1-2 TRBV6-1 NA few
TGTGCCTGGTTCCTGGCTCACCGGGGGACTGAAGCTTTCTTT CAWFLAHRGTEAFF TRBJ1-1 TRBV30 NA many
TGCGCCAGCAGTCTGCTTAGCGGACAGGAAGCTTTCTTT CASSLLSGQEAFF TRBJ1-1 TRBV10-2 NA many
TGTGCCAGTAGGGGGAAGGGGACCGGGGAGCTGTTTTTT CASRGKGTGELFF TRBJ2-2 TRBV19 NA many
TGTGCCAGCAGTAGATACGGGACTAGCGGCCCGAGCTCCTACGAGCAGTACTTC CASSRYGTSGPSSYEQYF TRBJ2-7 TRBV6-5 TRBD2 many
TGTGCCAGCGTCCCTTCAGGGGTTACGGCCGGGGAGCTGTTTTTT CASVPSGVTAGELFF TRBJ2-2 TRBV6-1 NA NA
TGTGCCAGCAGTCTTCTAGCTTGGGAGACCCAGTACTTC CASSLLAWETQYF TRBJ2-5 TRBV6-1 NA few
TGTGCCAGCAGCATACTCCTTCTATCCGTGGCAGGCAATCAGCCCCAGCATTTT CASSILLLSVAGNQPQHF TRBJ1-5 TRBV6-2/TRBV6-3 NA many
TGTGCCACCAGCGGATCGGGGGGCTTCGCGCTCGACGAGCAGTACTTC CATSGSGGFALDEQYF TRBJ2-7 TRBV24-1 NA many
TGTGCCAGCAGTACTCCGGGACAGGGGGTGTATAGCAATCAGCCCCAGCATTTT CASSTPGQGVYSNQPQHF TRBJ1-5 TRBV27 TRBD1 many
TGTGCCACCAGCGGGAGGAACACCGGGGAGCTGTTTTTT CATSGRNTGELFF TRBJ2-2 TRBV15 NA many
TGTGCCAGCAGTCCCCCGGGGAGCAGTTCACCCCTCCACTTT CASSPPGSSSPLHF TRBJ1-6 TRBV28 NA many
TGTGCCTGGACCAAAACCCCTAGCGGGAGGGGTCACATTAAGTACTTC CAWTKTPSGRGHIKYF TRBJ2-4 TRBV30 TRBD2 NA
TGCGCCAGCAGCCTGACGGGGGACCCCGGTGGGCCCCAGCATTTT CASSLTGDPGGPQHF TRBJ1-5 TRBV5-1 NA NA
TGTGCCAGCAGCTTGGACGGGAAGAGCAGTGAGACCCAGTACTTC CASSLDGKSSETQYF TRBJ2-5 TRBV5-5 NA many
TGTGCCAGCAGCTTAGACCCACAGGAAGCTTTCTTT CASSLDPQEAFF TRBJ1-1 TRBV7-9 NA many
TGTGCCAGCAGTTCCTCGGAGACAGGTCCCCAGCATTTT CASSSSETGPQHF TRBJ1-5 TRBV6-2/TRBV6-3 NA many
TGTGCCAGCACTTTCGCCCCTATAAGGGGCGTAGGCTACACCTTC CASTFAPIRGVGYTF TRBJ1-2 TRBV7-2 NA NA
TGTGCCAGCAGCCCGGCCCGGGACAGCAATCAGCCCCAGCATTTT CASSPARDSNQPQHF TRBJ1-5 TRBV7-4 NA few
TGTGCCAGCAGTCCGGCACACGGGAGGCCGGGGGAGACCCAGTACTTC CASSPAHGRPGETQYF TRBJ2-5 TRBV11-2 TRBD2 many
TGCGCCAGCAGCCAAGGACAGGGACTGGGCTACACCTTC CASSQGQGLGYTF TRBJ1-2 TRBV4-1 TRBD1 many
TGTGCCTCCGGACAGCCTTCGAACACCGGGGAGCTGTTTTTT CASGQPSNTGELFF TRBJ2-2 TRBV30 NA few
TGTGCCAGCAGGATAGATGAGAGGGGGACGTCCGAGCAGTACTTC CASRIDERGTSEQYF TRBJ2-7 TRBV28 NA few
TGTGCCAGCAGCACGGAAGGACCCTGGCCAGAGACCCAGTACTTC CASSTEGPWPETQYF TRBJ2-5 TRBV12-3/TRBV12-4 NA many
TGTGCCAGCAAAGAGCTAGCGGGAGTTGGTAACATTAAGTACTTC CASKELAGVGNIKYF TRBJ2-4 TRBV2 TRBD2 many
TGTGCCAGCAGCTTAGGCCCCATGACAACGAACACTGAAGCTTTCTTT CASSLGPMTTNTEAFF TRBJ1-1 TRBV7-8 NA many
TGCAGCGTTGAATGGGGAAATTATGGCTACACCTTC CSVEWGNYGYTF TRBJ1-2 TRBV29-1 NA many
TGTGCCAGCAGAGCGGGGGTGGGGCACCCAAACTATGGCTACACCTTC CASRAGVGHPNYGYTF TRBJ1-2 TRBV28 NA many
TGTGCCAGCAGCCAGGACGTCGGGACATGGTACTTC CASSQDVGTWYF TRBJ2-7 TRBV7-9 NA many
TGTGCCAGCAGTTATGACCGGGATGCCGGGGAGCTGTTTTTT CASSYDRDAGELFF TRBJ2-2 TRBV6-5 NA many
TGCAGTGCTAGAGTGGCGGGGGGACGTCGCTATGGCTACACCTTC CSARVAGGRRYGYTF TRBJ1-2 TRBV20-1 NA many
TGTGCCAGCAGTTTAGACCGCCTGGGAGCTTTCTTT CASSLDRLGAFF TRBJ1-1 TRBV28 NA many
TGTGCCAGCAGTTACGGTTCTAGCGGGGGGTACGTGGAGACCCAGTACTTC CASSYGSSGGYVETQYF TRBJ2-5 TRBV6-5 TRBD2 NA
TGTGCCAGCAGTGAAGCCGGGGTCGAGCAGTACTTC CASSEAGVEQYF TRBJ2-7 TRBV2 NA few
TGCAGCGTTGAAGATCCAGAGACAGGGGACCGCTATGGCTACACCTTC CSVEDPETGDRYGYTF TRBJ1-2 TRBV29-1 TRBD1 many
TGTGCCAGTAGCCCGGCTATGACCTATCCTAACTATGGCTACACCTTC CASSPAMTYPNYGYTF TRBJ1-2 TRBV19 NA many
TGTGCCACCAGTGATTTTTCCCCCCAGGGGGCGAGGGATACGCAGTATTTT CATSDFSPQGARDTQYF TRBJ2-3 TRBV24-1 TRBD1 NA
TGTGCCAGCAGTTACTCGAGGGGCAACTACGAGCAGTACTTC CASSYSRGNYEQYF TRBJ2-7 TRBV6-5 NA few
TGTGCCAGCAGTCGTCGGTGGAGGTATAGAGGCGAGCAGTACTTC CASSRRWRYRGEQYF TRBJ2-7 TRBV2 NA NA
TGTGCCAGCAGACTCAAATGGGGGGGGGCAGCGAACACCGGGGAGCTGTTTTTT CASRLKWGGAANTGELFF TRBJ2-2 TRBV12-3/TRBV12-4 NA many
TGCGCCAGCAGCTTAGGGCAGGGGGCGGTTGGCTACACCTTC CASSLGQGAVGYTF TRBJ1-2 TRBV5-1 TRBD1 many
TGTGCCAGCAGCCTCGACAGGGAGACGGAAGCTTTCTTT CASSLDRETEAFF TRBJ1-1 TRBV7-3 TRBD1 many
TGTGCCAGCAGTGACAACGTGGAGCTGTTTTTT CASSDNVELFF TRBJ2-2 TRBV6-1 NA NA